The entry below gives a single T cell receptor beta chain sequence along with its context. Its antigen is unknown. The repertoire was sequenced with immunoSEQ multiplex PCR; TCRdb's copy has only in-frame clones and lacks some. Of tens of thousands of clones listed, almost 85% are singletons. The data belong to a study of a mutant IDH1 vaccine in newly diagnosed glioma. At the level of the study: The sex distribution of treated patients was approximately 62% male and about 38% female, with a mean age of roughly 40 years.

Time point denoted: week 23, last vaccination. Doses of 300 ug of mutant IDH1 20-mer peptide were given with topical imiquimod. V was clipped by 8 bases and J by 1 base, with 17 bases between them. The germline V gene has CDR1 MNHNS and CDR2 SASEGT. There are 15 residues in the CDR3. The chain has TRBV6-1 and TRBJ1-1, with a possible D match to TRBD1 (5 bases). The specimen comprised PBMCs, sampled from a glioma patient whose treatment included an IDH1 peptide vaccine. This receptor was taken from a man younger than 40 with glioma. Some clones in this sample may be carry-over from other donors' samples. The DNA for the CDR3 is TGTGCCAGCGCGAGGACGGGGACCTCGAACACTGAAGCTTTCTTT. Protein sequence: CASARTGTSNTEAFF.